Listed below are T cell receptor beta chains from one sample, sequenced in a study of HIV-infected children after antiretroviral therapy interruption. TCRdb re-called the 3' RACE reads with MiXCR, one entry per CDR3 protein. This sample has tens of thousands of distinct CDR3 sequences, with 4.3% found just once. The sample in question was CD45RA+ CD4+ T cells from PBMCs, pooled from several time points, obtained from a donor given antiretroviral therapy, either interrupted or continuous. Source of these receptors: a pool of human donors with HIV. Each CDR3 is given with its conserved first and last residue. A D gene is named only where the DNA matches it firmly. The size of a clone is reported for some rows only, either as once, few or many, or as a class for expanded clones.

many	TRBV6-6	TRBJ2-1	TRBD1	CASSYSGQGSSNEQFF	TGTGCCAGCAGTTACTCCGGACAGGGATCGTCCAATGAGCAGTTCTTC
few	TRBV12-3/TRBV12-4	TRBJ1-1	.	CASSYHTEAFF	TGTGCCAGCAGTTATCACACTGAAGCTTTCTTT
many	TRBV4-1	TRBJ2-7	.	CASSQDRAGRTYEQYF	TGCGCCAGCAGCCAAGATCGGGCGGGGAGAACCTACGAGCAGTACTTC
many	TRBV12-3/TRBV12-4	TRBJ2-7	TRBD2	CASSPRDRAGGHVYEQYF	TGTGCCAGCAGTCCCCGGGATAGAGCGGGGGGCCATGTCTACGAGCAGTACTTC
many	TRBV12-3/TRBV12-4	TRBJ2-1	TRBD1	CASSPGTGDYNEQFF	TGTGCCAGCAGCCCCGGGACAGGTGACTACAATGAGCAGTTCTTC
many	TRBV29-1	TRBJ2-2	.	CSAAQNRVGTGELFF	TGCAGCGCTGCCCAAAACAGGGTGGGCACCGGGGAGCTGTTTTTT
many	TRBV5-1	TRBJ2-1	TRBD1	CASSTTGGLYNEQFF	TGCGCCAGCAGCACGACAGGGGGCCTCTACAATGAGCAGTTCTTC
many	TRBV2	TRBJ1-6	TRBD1	CASSEAGTGGSPLHF	TGTGCCAGCAGTGAAGCAGGGACAGGGGGCTCACCCCTCCACTTT
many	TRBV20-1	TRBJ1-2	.	CSADEGVGYGYTF	TGCAGTGCCGACGAGGGGGTTGGGTATGGCTACACCTTC
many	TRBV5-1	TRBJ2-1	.	CASSLEQRNNEQFF	TGCGCCAGCAGCTTGGAACAGCGAAACAATGAGCAGTTCTTC
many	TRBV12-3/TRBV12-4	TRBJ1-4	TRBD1	CASSFQGADEKLFF	TGTGCCAGCAGTTTTCAGGGGGCGGATGAAAAACTGTTTTTT
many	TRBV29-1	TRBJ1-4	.	CSVVQGQKLFF	TGCAGCGTTGTCCAGGGTCAAAAACTGTTTTTT
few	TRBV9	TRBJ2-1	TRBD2	CASSSRKAGGRLEQFF	TGTGCCAGCAGCTCTCGAAAGGCGGGGGGGCGTCTTGAGCAGTTCTTC
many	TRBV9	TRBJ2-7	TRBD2	CASSVDLTSGSYEQYF	TGTGCCAGCAGCGTAGATTTGACTAGCGGGTCCTACGAGCAGTACTTC
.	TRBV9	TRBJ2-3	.	CASSVQIATTQYF	TGTGCCAGCAGCGTACAGATTGCTACTACGCAGTATTTT
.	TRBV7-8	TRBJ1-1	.	CASSLEWSREGTEAFF	TGTGCCAGCAGCTTAGAGTGGTCCAGGGAGGGAACTGAAGCTTTCTTT
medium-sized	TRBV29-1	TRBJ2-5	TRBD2	CSVERLAQYQETQYF	TGCAGCGTTGAACGACTAGCGCAGTACCAAGAGACCCAGTACTTC
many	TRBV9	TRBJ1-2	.	CASSLHGQMNYGYTF	TGTGCCAGCAGCTTACACGGGCAGATGAACTATGGCTACACCTTC
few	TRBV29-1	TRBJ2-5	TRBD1	CSVERGQGETQYF	TGCAGCGTTGAGAGGGGGCAGGGAGAGACCCAGTACTTC
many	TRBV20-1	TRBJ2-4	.	CSARRIVDIQYF	TGCAGTGCAAGACGAATAGTGGACATTCAGTACTTC
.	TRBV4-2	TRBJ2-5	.	CASSQDQGLQETQYF	TGTGCCAGCAGCCAAGATCAGGGACTTCAAGAGACCCAGTACTTC
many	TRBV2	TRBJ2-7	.	CASSEDIRVGDF	TGTGCCAGCAGTGAAGATATCAGGGTTGGGGACTTC
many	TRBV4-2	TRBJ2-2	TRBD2	CASSQRLAGDTGELFF	TGTGCCAGCAGCCAACGTCTAGCGGGGGACACCGGGGAGCTGTTTTTT
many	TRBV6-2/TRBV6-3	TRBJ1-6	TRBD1	CASRTDRGNSPLHF	TGTGCCAGCAGAACGGACAGGGGAAATTCACCCCTCCACTTT
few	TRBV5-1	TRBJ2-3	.	CASSLARGDTQYF	TGCGCCAGCAGCTTGGCCCGGGGAGATACGCAGTATTTT
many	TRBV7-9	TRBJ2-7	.	CASSRDLYEQYF	TGTGCCAGCAGCCGGGACCTCTACGAGCAGTACTTC
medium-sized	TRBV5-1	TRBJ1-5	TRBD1	CASSLEGTGGQPQHF	TGCGCCAGCAGCTTGGAGGGGACAGGGGGACAGCCCCAGCATTTT
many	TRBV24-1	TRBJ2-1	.	CATSDLPQGGEFF	TGTGCCACCAGTGATTTGCCACAAGGTGGGGAGTTCTTC
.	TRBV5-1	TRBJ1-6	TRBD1	CASSFGPQGAPSRGSPLHF	TGCGCCAGCAGCTTTGGCCCCCAGGGGGCGCCATCCCGGGGGTCACCCCTCCACTTT
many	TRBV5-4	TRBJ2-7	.	CASSLAEGTYEQYF	TGTGCCAGCAGCTTGGCGGAGGGTACCTACGAGCAGTACTTC
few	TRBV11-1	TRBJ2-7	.	CASSPPAIYEQYF	TGTGCCAGCAGCCCCCCAGCAATCTACGAGCAGTACTTC
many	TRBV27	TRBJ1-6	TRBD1	CASSFGRGDSPLHF	TGTGCCAGCAGTTTCGGCAGGGGGGATTCACCCCTCCACTTT
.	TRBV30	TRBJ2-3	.	CAWSRGVGDTQYF	TGTGCCTGGAGCAGGGGGGTGGGGGATACGCAGTATTTT
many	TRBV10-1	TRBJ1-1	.	CASIRHSWTFF	TGCGCCAGCATCCGACATTCCTGGACTTTCTTT
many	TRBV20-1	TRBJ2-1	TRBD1	CSASPDRGTYNEQFF	TGCAGTGCTAGCCCAGACAGGGGGACCTACAATGAGCAGTTCTTC
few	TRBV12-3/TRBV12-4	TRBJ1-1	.	CASTIGGGSEAFF	TGTGCCAGCACCATCGGGGGCGGGTCTGAAGCTTTCTTT
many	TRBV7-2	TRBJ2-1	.	CASSRRSSLQAISYNEQFF	TGTGCCAGCAGCAGAAGGTCGAGCCTACAGGCGATCTCCTACAATGAGCAGTTCTTC
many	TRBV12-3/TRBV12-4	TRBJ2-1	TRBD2	CASSITSGGGGYEQFF	TGTGCCAGCAGTATAACTAGCGGGGGGGGCGGGTATGAGCAGTTCTTC
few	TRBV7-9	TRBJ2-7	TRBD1	CASAPRGGGILEQYF	TGTGCCAGCGCCCCCCGAGGGGGCGGCATTCTCGAGCAGTACTTC
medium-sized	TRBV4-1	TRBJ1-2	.	CASSQAPNYGYTF	TGCGCCAGCAGCCAGGCTCCTAACTATGGCTACACCTTC
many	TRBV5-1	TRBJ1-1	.	CASSLGPLLSTEAFF	TGCGCCAGCAGCCTCGGACCGCTATTGAGCACTGAAGCTTTCTTT
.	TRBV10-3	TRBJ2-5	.	CAISDGSGETQYF	TGTGCCATCAGTGACGGGTCAGGGGAGACCCAGTACTTC
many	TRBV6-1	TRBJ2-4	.	CASSLVGDIQYF	TGTGCCAGCAGCTTGGTGGGGGACATTCAGTACTTC
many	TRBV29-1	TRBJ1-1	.	CSVPRATEAFF	TGCAGCGTTCCCAGGGCTACTGAAGCTTTCTTT
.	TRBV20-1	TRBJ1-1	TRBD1	CSAGGTGQGPEAFF	TGCAGTGCTGGAGGAACGGGACAGGGTCCTGAAGCTTTCTTT
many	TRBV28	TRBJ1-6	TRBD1	CAGSGTGIFPPNSPLHF	TGTGCCGGATCCGGGACAGGAATATTCCCTCCTAATTCACCCCTCCACTTT
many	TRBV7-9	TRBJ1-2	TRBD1	CASSLTPRQGDYGYTF	TGTGCCAGCAGCTTAACCCCCCGACAGGGTGACTATGGCTACACCTTC
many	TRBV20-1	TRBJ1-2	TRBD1	CSATPPDRVNGGYTF	TGCAGTGCCACTCCCCCCGACAGGGTCAATGGTGGCTACACCTTC
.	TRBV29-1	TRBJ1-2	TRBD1	CSVVSRRDRVWGYTF	TGCAGCGTAGTCAGTCGCCGGGACAGGGTATGGGGCTACACCTTC
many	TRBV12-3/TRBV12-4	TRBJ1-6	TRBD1	CASSNRQGNNSPLHF	TGTGCCAGCAGCAACCGACAGGGAAATAATTCACCCCTCCACTTT
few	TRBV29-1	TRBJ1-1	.	CSGTQGWTEAFF	TGCAGCGGGACACAGGGTTGGACTGAAGCTTTCTTT
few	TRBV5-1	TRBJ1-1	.	CASSLDEATTAFF	TGCGCCAGCAGCTTGGATGAGGCCACGACTGCTTTCTTT
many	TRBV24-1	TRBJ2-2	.	CATGEPGELFF	TGTGCCACCGGGGAGCCTGGGGAGCTGTTTTTT
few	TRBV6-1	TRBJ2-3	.	CASNSLRAGPTDTQYF	TGTGCCAGCAACAGTCTACGGGCAGGCCCCACAGATACGCAGTATTTT
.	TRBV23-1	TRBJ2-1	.	CASSGAGAAEGNEQFF	TGCGCCAGCAGTGGGGCCGGGGCGGCCGAAGGGAATGAGCAGTTCTTC
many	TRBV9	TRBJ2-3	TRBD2	CASSVVPSGGATQYF	TGTGCCAGCAGCGTAGTCCCTAGCGGGGGAGCTACGCAGTATTTT
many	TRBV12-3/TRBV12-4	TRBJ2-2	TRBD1	CASSLEGQGAFLSGELFF	TGTGCCAGCAGCCTCGAGGGACAGGGGGCGTTCCTGTCCGGGGAGCTGTTTTTT
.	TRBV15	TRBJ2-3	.	CATSSISPDTQYF	TGTGCCACCAGCAGTATTAGCCCAGATACGCAGTATTTT
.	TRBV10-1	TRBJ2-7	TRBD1	CASSPGQGSNEQYF	TGTGCCAGCAGTCCGGGACAGGGGAGCAACGAGCAGTACTTC